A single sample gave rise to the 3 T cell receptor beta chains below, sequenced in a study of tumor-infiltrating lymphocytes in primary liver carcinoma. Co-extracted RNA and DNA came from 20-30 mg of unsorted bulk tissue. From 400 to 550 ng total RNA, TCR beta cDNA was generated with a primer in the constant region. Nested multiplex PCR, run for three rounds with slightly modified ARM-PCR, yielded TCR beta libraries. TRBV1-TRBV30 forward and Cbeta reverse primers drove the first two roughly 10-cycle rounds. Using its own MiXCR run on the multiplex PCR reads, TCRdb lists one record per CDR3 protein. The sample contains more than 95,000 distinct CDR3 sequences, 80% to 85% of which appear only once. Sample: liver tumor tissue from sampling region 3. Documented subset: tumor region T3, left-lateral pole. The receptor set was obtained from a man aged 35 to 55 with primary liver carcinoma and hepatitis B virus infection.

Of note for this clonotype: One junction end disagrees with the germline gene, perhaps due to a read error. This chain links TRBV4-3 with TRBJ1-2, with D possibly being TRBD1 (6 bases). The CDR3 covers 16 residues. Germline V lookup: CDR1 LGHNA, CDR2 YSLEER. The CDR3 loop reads CANIQAGAGRNCGYTF. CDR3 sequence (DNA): TGCGCCAACATCCAGGCAGGGGCAGGGAGGAACTGTGGCTACACCTTC.

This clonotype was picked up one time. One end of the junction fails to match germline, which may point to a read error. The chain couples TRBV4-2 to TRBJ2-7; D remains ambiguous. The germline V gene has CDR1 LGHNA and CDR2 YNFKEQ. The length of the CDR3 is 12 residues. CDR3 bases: TGTGCCAGCGGGCAAGATCGGAACGAGCAGTATTTC. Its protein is CASGQDRNEQYF.

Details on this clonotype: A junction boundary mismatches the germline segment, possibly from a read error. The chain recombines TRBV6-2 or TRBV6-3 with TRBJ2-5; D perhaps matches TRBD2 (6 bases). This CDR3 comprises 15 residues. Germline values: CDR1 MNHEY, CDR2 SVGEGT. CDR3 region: CTSSPLQAGGETQYF. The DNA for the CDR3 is TGTACCAGCAGCCCCCTGCAAGCGGGCGGAGAGACCCAGTACTTC.